The sequence of this T cell receptor (beta chain) was determined in a study of blood T cells in healthy people across ages. It was with a sample-barcoded 5' primer and a J-beta primer mix that a second PCR of about 7 to 12 cycles was run. TCRdb processed the 5' RACE reads anew with MiXCR; each CDR3 protein has one entry. Of 450,000 to 650,000 distinct CDR3 sequences detected, 24% appear once; the ten largest clones hold 8.5% to 9.5%. The CDR3 is made up of 11 amino acids. In germline, CDR1 is SGHDN, CDR2 FVKESK. Trimming took off 1 base at V and 8 bases at J, with 3 bases between the two ends. This clonotype was detected many times. This sample also belongs to another study, concerning T cells of mothers and their children. That study reports: A few healthy Caucasian mothers gave samples, and so did their six children. Each child gave 2.5 million to 3.5 million TCR beta CDR3 reads (each mother, over 9.5 million).

The material sequenced was blood. This clonotype originated in a boy between 10 and 17 years old in good health. This chain links TRBV14 with TRBJ2-4; no clear D gene. CDR3 nucleotide sequence: TGTGCCAGCAGCCAAGGGTACATTCAGTACTTC. Translated, it gives CASSQGYIQYF.